Presented here are 25 T cell receptor beta chains from one specimen sequenced in a study of blood T cells in healthy people across ages. For the second PCR, which ran for about 7 to 11 cycles, a sample-barcoded 5' primer and a J-beta primer mix were used. MiXCR was run by TCRdb on the 5' RACE reads, yielding one entry per CDR3 protein. The sample comprises fewer than 1 million distinct CDR3 sequences, around 42% of which are singletons, and roughly a fifth rests with the top ten. What was sequenced was blood. Every receptor here comes from a man aged 55 to 69 in good health.

This clonotype has ten or more counts. The chain carries TRBV27 and TRBJ2-7; D remains unclear. The ends were cut back, 6 bases at V and 3 bases at J, with 15 bases in the middle. The CDR3 contains 14 residues. CDR1 MNHEY and CDR2 SMNVEV come from the germline V gene (reference sequence). The CDR3 loop reads CASSNRPVGYEQYF. CDR3 DNA: TGTGCCAGCAGCAACAGACCCGTTGGCTACGAGCAGTACTTC.

V gene TRBV6-5 combines with J gene TRBJ2-7; a possible D gene is TRBD2 (5 bases). Trimming cost V 0 bases and J 3 bases, with 12 bases left between them. Germline V gene data show CDR1 as MNHEY and CDR2 as SVGAGI. The CDR3 extends over 15 amino acids. As DNA, the CDR3 is TGTGCCAGCAGTTACTCGATCGCCGACTACTACGAGCAGTACTTC. Its translation is CASSYSIADYYEQYF.

This sequence joins TRBV5-1 and TRBJ2-5, with TRBD2 identical over 11 bases. The CDR3 covers 15 residues. CDR1 SGHRS and CDR2 YFSETQ come from the germline V gene. Trimming at V came to 4 bases and at J to 11 bases, leaving 13 bases not matched to a gene. The CDR3 sequence is CASSQLAGAPGEQYF. The CDR3 region has the DNA TGCGCCAGCAGCCAACTAGCGGGGGCACCGGGTGAGCAGTACTTC.

This clonotype turned up a few times. The chain links TRBV29-1 to TRBJ2-1, with D possibly being TRBD2 (7 bases). The CDR3 is 16 residues long. Germline values: CDR1 SQVTM, CDR2 ANQGSEA. Trimming took 1 base from V and 9 from J, leaving 22 bases between them. The CDR3 is CSVEAHKGGRTSEQFF. The DNA for the CDR3 is TGCAGCGTTGAAGCCCACAAGGGGGGGCGGACGAGTGAGCAGTTCTTC.

The chain joins TRBV12-3 or TRBV12-4 to TRBJ2-7; TRBD1 matches at 7 bases. The J segment lost 0 bases and the V segment lost 3 bases, leaving 5 bases of the junction unmatched. CDR3 length: 15 amino acids. The CDR3 DNA reads TGTGCCAGCAGTTTCACAGGGGTGCGCTCCTACGAGCAGTACTTC. This gives the protein CASSFTGVRSYEQYF.

The J gene is TRBJ2-5, the V gene TRBV2; D is unresolved. Germline loops: CDR1 SNHLY, CDR2 FYNNEI. This CDR3 is built from 15 residues. V lost 4 bases, J lost 2 bases, and 14 bases lay in between. The DNA for the CDR3 is TGTGCCAGCAGTGTTCGCAGAACAACTCAAGAGACCCAGTACTTC. Translation gives CASSVRRTTQETQYF.

This sequence joins TRBV7-2 and TRBJ2-7; D gene uncertain. V dropped 2 bases and J dropped 2 bases, with 10 bases sitting between them. Germline V gene lookup returns CDR1 SGHTA and CDR2 FQGNSA. The CDR3 runs 14 residues. The CDR3 spells CASSLLPAPYEQYF. As DNA, the CDR3 is TGTGCCAGCAGCTTACTCCCCGCCCCCTACGAGCAGTACTTC.

In its sample, this clonotype was seen once. The chain links TRBV27 to TRBJ2-4; maybe TRBD2 (5 bases). Germline-derived CDR1 and CDR2 are MNHEY and SMNVEV (reference sequence). The germline V and J ends were trimmed by 8 bases and 0 bases, with 17 bases remaining between them. CDR3 length equals 16 residues. The CDR3 loop reads CASGPTPGLAKNIQYF. The CDR3 DNA reads as TGTGCCAGCGGCCCTACCCCTGGACTAGCCAAAAACATTCAGTACTTC.

The rearrangement joins TRBV30 to TRBJ1-4; D call uncertain. CDR1 and CDR2 from the germline V gene are GTSNPN and SVGIG (reference sequence). The CDR3 spans 16 residues. Trimming left V 0 bases short and J 3 bases short, with 14 bases between. The CDR3 protein is CAWSVSLPWANEKLFF. DNA of the CDR3: TGTGCCTGGAGTGTTTCCTTACCCTGGGCTAATGAAAAACTGTTTTTT.

V and J are TRBV6-2 or TRBV6-3 and TRBJ2-1; D remains ambiguous. The CDR3 is 15 amino acids. Germline V gene sequence: CDR1 MNHEY, CDR2 SVGEGT. Trimming took 0 bases from V and 5 from J, leaving 11 bases between them. The CDR3 spells CASSYSEDPDNEQFF. The CDR3 DNA is TGTGCCAGCAGTTACTCGGAAGACCCAGACAATGAGCAGTTCTTC.

The V and J genes are TRBV6-2 or TRBV6-3 and TRBJ2-1, with D tentatively TRBD1 or TRBD2 (5 bases each). The germline CDR1 and CDR2 sequences are MNHEY and SVGEGT. This CDR3 spans 14 amino acids. V lost 4 bases and J 10 bases, leaving 17 bases between the germline ends. CDR3 sequence reads: CASSSTNRGPEQFF. The CDR3 nucleotides are TGTGCCAGCAGTTCGACAAACCGGGGCCCGGAGCAGTTCTTC.

To note about this clonotype: With a much larger clone just one base away, this may be a read error. The chain links TRBV7-3 to TRBJ2-1, with 7 bases fitting TRBD1. Germline V gene lookup returns CDR1 SGHTA and CDR2 FQGTGA. There are 12 residues in the CDR3. CDR3 sequence reads: CSSSPTGNEQFF. The DNA for the CDR3 is TGTTCCAGCAGTCCGACAGGGAATGAGCAGTTCTTC.

The chain is built from TRBV20-1 and TRBJ1-4; 7 nucleotides match TRBD1. The V segment lost 0 bases and the J segment 7 bases; nucleotides outside the gene matches: 8. This CDR3 comprises 15 residues. Germline lookup yields CDR1 DFQATT and CDR2 SNEGSKA (reference sequence). CDR3: CSARETTGPSEKLFF. In DNA form, the CDR3 reads TGCAGTGCTAGAGAGACGACAGGGCCTAGTGAAAAACTGTTTTTT.

In this sample, this clonotype turned up a few times. The chain is built from TRBV7-9 and TRBJ1-1; no reliable D call. The CDR3 sequence is 14 residues long. Trimming took 4 bases from V and 0 from J, leaving 9 bases between them. CDR1 and CDR2 from the germline V gene are SEHNR and FQNEAQ (reference sequence). The CDR3 DNA sequence: TGTGCCAGCAGCTACGGAAGGTTGAACACTGAAGCTTTCTTT. It translates to CASSYGRLNTEAFF.

This chain joins TRBV7-2 and TRBJ1-6; TRBD1 matches at 10 bases. After removal of 0 bases from V and 7 bases from J, the junction contained 9 bases not matched to a gene. This CDR3 spans 18 amino acids. Per the germline V gene, CDR1 is SGHTA and CDR2 is FQGNSA. CDR3 in DNA: TGTGCCAGCAGCTTAGCCCCACCGGACAGGGGGAAAAATTCACCCCTCCACTTT. Amino acid sequence: CASSLAPPDRGKNSPLHF.

This clonotype was counted only a few times. The V call is TRBV7-9, the J call TRBJ2-1; 9 positions agree with TRBD2. Germline-derived CDR1 and CDR2 are SEHNR and FQNEAQ (reference sequence). Trimming removed 5 bases from V and 5 bases from J; junction bases left unmatched: 10. CDR3 length equals 16 residues. CDR3 sequence reads: CASSPLRGGGDNEQFF. CDR3 in DNA: TGTGCCAGCAGCCCCTTGCGTGGCGGGGGGGACAATGAGCAGTTCTTC.

About this clonotype itself: An end of the junction differs from the germline gene, which may be a read error. This CDR3 is CVSSPPGPSYNEQFF. CDR3 sequence (DNA): TGTGTCAGCAGCCCTCCCGGACCCAGCTACAATGAGCAGTTCTTC. The chain employs TRBV3-1 and TRBJ2-1, with no clear D. There are 15 residues in the CDR3. In germline, CDR1 is LGHDT, CDR2 YNNKEL (reference sequence).

At least ten counts were recorded for this clonotype. The chain carries TRBV29-1 and TRBJ2-5; 9 nucleotides match TRBD1. Germline lookup yields CDR1 SQVTM and CDR2 ANQGSEA. The CDR3 runs to 15 residues. The V gene end was trimmed by 6 bases and the J gene end by 4 bases; junction bases not matched to a gene: 12. The CDR3 sequence: CSVMNRGRGGETQYF. CDR3 bases: TGCAGCGTAATGAACAGGGGGCGAGGTGGAGAGACCCAGTACTTC.

The chain recombines TRBV2 with TRBJ2-1; 10 nucleotides line up with TRBD1. Per germline, CDR1 SNHLY and CDR2 FYNNEI. The CDR3 covers 16 residues. Losses at the gene ends were 3 bases for V and 5 bases for J; bases not matched to a gene: 7. The CDR3 sequence: CASSDGPGQGNNEQFF. The CDR3 DNA sequence: TGTGCCAGCAGTGATGGGCCGGGACAGGGGAACAATGAGCAGTTCTTC. Looking up the rest from reference TRBV2 and TRBJ2-1 gives the full variable domain: EPEVTQTPSHQVTQMGQEVILRCVPISNHLYFYWYRQILGQKVEFLVSFYNNEISEKSEIFDDQFSVERPDGSNFTLKIRSTKLEDSAMYFCASSDGPGQGNNEQFFGPGTRLTVL.

This sequence joins TRBV6-5 and TRBJ1-4; possible D gene TRBD1, 6 bases. The CDR3 runs 13 residues. The germline CDR1 and CDR2 sequences are MNHEY and SVGAGI. Trimming took 5 bases from V and 5 from J, leaving 9 bases between them. The CDR3 coding sequence is TGTGCCAGCAGTCATACAGGGAATGAAAAACTGTTTTTT. Its translation: CASSHTGNEKLFF.

As concerns this clonotype: This could be a read error, since a much larger clone is one nucleotide away. The chain couples TRBV10-3 to TRBJ2-3, with TRBD1 identical over 9 bases. After removal of 6 bases from V and 0 bases from J, the junction contained 1 base not matched to a gene. Per the germline V gene, CDR1 is ENHRY and CDR2 is SYGVKD. The CDR3 sequence is 14 residues long. The CDR3 protein is CAIRGTGSTDTQYF. Written as DNA, the CDR3 is TGTGCCATCAGGGGGACAGGGAGCACAGATACGCAGTATTTT.

The chain combines TRBV19 with TRBJ2-5; 8 nucleotides agree with TRBD1. The CDR3 sequence is 13 residues long. The V segment lost 9 bases and the J segment 11 bases; nucleotides outside the gene matches: 14. Germline V gene data show CDR1 as LNHDA and CDR2 as SQIVND (reference sequence). CDR3: CASSPGQGRKQYF. The CDR3 region has the DNA TGTGCCAGCTCCCCCGGACAGGGAAGGAAGCAGTACTTC.

This clonotype was found a few times. V usage is TRBV4-1 and J usage is TRBJ1-1; unclear D gene. V was trimmed by 1 base and J by 1 base, leaving 22 bases between them. The germline V gene has CDR1 MGHRA and CDR2 YSYEKL. The CDR3 totals 19 residues. CDR3 nucleotide sequence: TGCGCCAGCAGCCAAGTCTCTAAACTTCGGGTCGTTTGGAACACTGAAGCTTTCTTT. Its translation is CASSQVSKLRVVWNTEAFF.

The rearrangement joins TRBV20-1 to TRBJ2-3; D unclear. Germline loops: CDR1 DFQATT, CDR2 SNEGSKA (reference sequence). The CDR3 loop spans 12 amino acids. Between the trimmed V and J ends, which lost 3 bases and 4 bases, there was a span of 8 bases. CDR3 in amino acids: CSASLGADTQYF. The CDR3 DNA follows: TGCAGTGCTAGTTTGGGCGCAGATACGCAGTATTTT.

This sequence joins TRBV6-2 or TRBV6-3 and TRBJ2-6; the match to TRBD1 covers 9 bases. This CDR3 region has 21 residues. Per the germline V gene, CDR1 is MNHEY and CDR2 is SVGEGT. Trimming at V came to 6 bases and at J to 0 bases, leaving 18 bases not matched to a gene. The CDR3 region has the DNA TGTGCCAGCAGCCAAACGGGTGGGACAGGGCGAAAAGGCTCTGGGGCCAACGTCCTGACTTTC. This codes for CASSQTGGTGRKGSGANVLTF.